The entry below gives a single T cell receptor (beta chain) sequence along with its context. Its matching antigen is unknown. The data originate from a study of cytomegalovirus exposure and HLA in healthy donors. Study-wide results and caveats: Among the CMV-associated chains, three were confirmed in vitro as specific for CMV antigens. An analysis that came later showed most CMV-associated TCR beta chains appearing HLA-restricted. The classifier reportedly diagnosed cytomegalovirus status with high sensitivity and specificity.

The primer mix had 60 Vbeta and 13 Jbeta primers. Profiled with immunoSEQ multiplex PCR; TCRdb holds only in-frame clones, not every one. The repertoire has approximately 100,000 clones, 75% of them found once; the top ten carry roughly 2.5%. The CDR3 is 15 amino acids. The V and J ends lost 1 base and 2 bases respectively, with 12 bases between them. Germline CDR1 and CDR2: SGHTA and FQGNSA. Specimen: PBMCs. The genes are TRBV7-2 and TRBJ2-7; TRBD2 might be the D (5 bases). The source of this sequence is a man aged 40-50 years in good health and CMV-seronegative. CDR3 residues: CASSLGRETTYEQYF. CDR3 DNA sequence: TGTGCCAGCAGCTTAGGAAGGGAGACCACCTACGAGCAGTACTTC.